The 23 T cell receptor beta chains in this list originate from one sample, sequenced in a study of T cell responses to AZD1222 COVID-19 vaccine. Repertoires were generated with immunoSEQ multiplex PCR, while TCRdb's copy carries only in-frame clones and drops some. The sample lists 93,000 or so clones; 90% were seen once. The specimen comprised peripheral blood, sampled on day 0 of AZD1222 vaccination. The receptor set was obtained from an adult in good health.

This sequence joins TRBV6-6 and TRBJ2-7; 10 bases are shared with TRBD1. V was clipped by 6 bases and J by 4 bases; unmatched bases: 9. The germline V gene encodes CDR1 MNHNY and CDR2 SVGAGI (reference sequence). This CDR3 is built from 15 residues. CDR3 residues: CASRLDRGREYEQYF. CDR3 nucleotide sequence: TGTGCCAGCAGACTAGACAGGGGGCGCGAGTACGAGCAGTACTTC.

The chain combines TRBV6-1 with TRBJ1-2; D call uncertain. Germline V gene lookup returns CDR1 MNHNS and CDR2 SASEGT. V dropped 0 bases and J dropped 4 bases, with 12 bases sitting between them. CDR3 length: 15 amino acids. CDR3 region: CASSEALGHGYGYTF. DNA for the CDR3: TGTGCCAGCAGTGAAGCTCTCGGGCACGGCTATGGCTACACCTTC.

The chain has TRBV7-8 and TRBJ1-5; no firm D call. The CDR3 has 12 residues. Germline values: CDR1 SGHVS, CDR2 FQNEAQ. Trimming left V 4 bases short and J 4 bases short, with 5 bases between. Here the CDR3 DNA reads TGTGCCAGCAGCTCACAGAATCAGCCCCAGCATTTT. Translated, it gives CASSSQNQPQHF.

This chain uses TRBV5-6 with TRBJ1-2; 10 bases match TRBD1. This CDR3 is built from 15 residues. V was clipped by 0 bases and J by 5 bases; unmatched bases: 4. Germline lookup yields CDR1 SGHDT and CDR2 YYEEEE. The CDR3, as DNA: TGTGCCAGCAGCTTGGTTCAGGGACAGGGGTATGGCTACACCTTC. This encodes CASSLVQGQGYGYTF.

This chain joins TRBV12-3 or TRBV12-4 and TRBJ1-2, with D tentatively TRBD1 (5 bases). V shed 3 bases and J shed 8 bases, with 10 bases lying between them. This CDR3 is built from 12 residues. CDR3 in DNA: TGTGCCAGCAGTTTGGGGCTCCGAGGCTACACCTTC. Amino acids: CASSLGLRGYTF.

The CDR3 reads CASSFFRLPKRGEQFF. CDR3 DNA sequence: TGTGCCAGCAGCTTCTTCCGTCTACCAAAACGGGGTGAGCAGTTCTTC. V and J are TRBV7-9 and TRBJ2-1; TRBD2 is a possible D gene (5 bases). Trimming removed 3 bases at V and 9 bases at J, with 21 bases between. Germline V gives CDR1 SEHNR, CDR2 FQNEAQ (reference sequence). This CDR3 region has 16 residues.

The chain carries TRBV30 and TRBJ2-1; 7 bases align to TRBD2. There are 15 residues in the CDR3. CDR1 is GTSNPN and CDR2 is SVGIG in the germline V gene (reference sequence). V lost 4 bases, J lost 4 bases, and 10 bases stayed unmatched. The chain's CDR3 is CAWTVTSTTYNEQFF. CDR3 sequence (DNA): TGTGCCTGGACAGTGACTAGCACCACATACAATGAGCAGTTCTTC.

V gene TRBV30 combines with J gene TRBJ1-3; D perhaps matches TRBD1 (5 bases). Deletions cut 1 base from V and 2 bases from J, with 15 bases between. The CDR3 consists of 16 residues. Germline values: CDR1 GTSNPN, CDR2 SVGIG (reference sequence). The CDR3 region has the DNA TGTGCCTGGAGTGACCACAGGCGGAGAACTGGAAACACCATATATTTT. The encoded protein is CAWSDHRRRTGNTIYF.

The chain couples TRBV5-4 to TRBJ2-2; 8 bases line up with TRBD1. Germline CDR1 SGHNT, CDR2 YYREEE (reference sequence). V shed 0 bases and J 6 bases; nucleotides not matched to a gene: 4. The CDR3 loop spans 15 amino acids. CDR3 loop: CASSLAGQVSGELFF. As DNA, the CDR3 is TGTGCCAGCAGCTTGGCGGGACAGGTTTCCGGGGAGCTGTTTTTT.

The chain links TRBV7-9 to TRBJ1-1, with D possibly being TRBD1 (5 bases). The CDR3 covers 12 residues. Trimming pared 5 bases from V and 6 bases from J, leaving 10 bases between. CDR1 is SEHNR, CDR2 FQNEAQ, per germline (reference sequence). CDR3: CASSPQGPEAFF. In DNA form, the CDR3 reads TGTGCCAGCAGCCCTCAGGGCCCTGAAGCTTTCTTT.

The rearrangement uses TRBV11-3 and TRBJ1-1, with D unclear. Germline CDR1 is SGHNT and CDR2 is YENEEA. The CDR3 spans 13 residues. V was clipped by 0 bases and J by 1 base, with 3 bases between them. The CDR3 loop reads CASSLEGNTEAFF. CDR3 nucleotide sequence: TGTGCCAGCAGCTTAGAGGGGAACACTGAAGCTTTCTTT.

The chain links TRBV5-1 to TRBJ2-3; 7 bases map to TRBD2. The CDR3 covers 14 residues. Germline assignment: CDR1 SGHRS and CDR2 YFSETQ. V gave up 4 bases and J gave up 2 bases; unmatched junction bases: 4. CDR3 in amino acids: CASSQGLTTDTQYF. CDR3 in DNA: TGCGCCAGCAGCCAGGGACTAACCACAGATACGCAGTATTTT.

The chain is built from TRBV19 and TRBJ1-5; D unresolved. The CDR3 sequence is 13 residues long. CDR1 is LNHDA, CDR2 SQIVND, per germline (reference sequence). V was cut by 5 bases and J by 7 bases, with 12 bases left in between. CDR3 bases: TGTGCCAGTAGTGTGGCAGGTCACCAGCCCCAGCATTTT. Translation: CASSVAGHQPQHF.

The chain has TRBV30 and TRBJ2-5; D perhaps matches TRBD1 (6 bases). V lost 3 bases, J lost 2 bases, and 13 bases lay in between. The germline V gene has CDR1 GTSNPN and CDR2 SVGIG (reference sequence). The CDR3 is 14 residues long. CDR3 in DNA: TGTGCCTGGAGATCTTGGGGGCTTCAAGAGACCCAGTACTTC. Its protein is CAWRSWGLQETQYF.

The chain links TRBV7-9 to TRBJ1-2; weak D call: TRBD1 (6 bases). Germline CDR1 and CDR2: SEHNR and FQNEAQ (reference sequence). The CDR3 extends over 13 amino acids. Trimming removed 5 bases from V and 4 bases from J, with 11 bases in between. CDR3 loop: CASSGTTGYGYTF. CDR3 nucleotide sequence: TGTGCCAGCAGCGGAACGACAGGCTATGGCTACACCTTC.

This clone has a handful of counts. This sequence joins TRBV30 and TRBJ1-5, with D unresolved. CDR1 GTSNPN and CDR2 SVGIG come from the germline V gene (reference sequence). This CDR3 contains 18 residues. Between the trimmed V and J ends, which lost 3 bases and 0 bases, there was a span of 21 bases. The DNA for the CDR3 is TGTGCCTGGAGCGACCCCCGGGCAGGCCTCTATAGCAATCAGCCCCAGCATTTT. Translated: CAWSDPRAGLYSNQPQHF.

J is TRBJ2-2 and V is TRBV7-9, with 7 bases aligning to TRBD1. The CDR3 contains 16 residues. J gave up 4 bases and V 5 bases, and 10 bases lay outside the gene matches. From germline, CDR1 is SEHNR and CDR2 FQNEAQ (reference sequence). Written as DNA, the CDR3 is TGTGCCAGCAGCCCCCCCGAACAGGGGTCCACCGGGGAGCTGTTTTTT. It yields the protein CASSPPEQGSTGELFF.

This chain uses TRBV19 with TRBJ1-1; a weak D match, TRBD1 (5 bases). CDR1 is LNHDA and CDR2 is SQIVND in the germline V gene (reference sequence). CDR3 length: 14 residues. With 10 bases removed from V and 0 bases from J, the gap between germline ends came to 15 bases. The CDR3 coding sequence is TGTGCCACCCGGACAACCTCCTTGAACACTGAAGCTTTCTTT. It specifies CATRTTSLNTEAFF.

The V call is TRBV30, the J call TRBJ2-3; tentative D call: TRBD1 (5 bases). The CDR3 has 13 amino acids. V was cut by 0 bases and J by 8 bases, with 12 bases left in between. Germline V lookup: CDR1 GTSNPN, CDR2 SVGIG (reference sequence). CDR3 bases: TGTGCCTGGAGTGTACAGGCTATGAGTACGCAGTATTTT. Its translation is CAWSVQAMSTQYF. Variable domain in full (rest from reference TRBV30 and TRBJ2-3): SQTIHQWPATLVQPVGSPLSLECTVEGTSNPNLYWYRQAAGRGLQLLFYSVGIGQISSEVPQNLSASRPQDRQFILSSKKLLLSDSGFYLCAWSVQAMSTQYFGPGTRLTVL.

CDR3 amino acids: CASLGGYQSPLHF. The CDR3 DNA follows: TGTGCCAGTCTAGGGGGGTATCAATCACCCCTCCACTTT. The chain has TRBV19 and TRBJ1-6, with D perhaps TRBD1 (6 bases). The germline V gene has CDR1 LNHDA and CDR2 SQIVND (reference sequence). CDR3 size: 13 residues. Trimming cost V 8 bases and J 10 bases, with 15 bases left between them.

The chain combines TRBV21-1 with TRBJ1-1. TRBV21-1 is a recognized pseudogene. The CDR3 spans 11 residues. In nucleotides, the CDR3 is TGTGCCGGACGGACGAACACTGAAGCTTTCTTT. This codes for CAGRTNTEAFF.

This chain links TRBV24-1 with TRBJ2-5, with D uncertain. Between the trimmed V and J ends, which lost 0 bases and 0 bases, there was a span of 1 base. The germline gives CDR1 KGHDR, CDR2 SFDVKD. The CDR3 runs 13 residues. This CDR3 reads CATSDLNQETQYF. CDR3 nucleotides: TGTGCCACCAGTGATTTGAACCAAGAGACCCAGTACTTC.

The chain uses TRBV6-5 and TRBJ2-1; D gene unclear. Trimming removed 4 bases at V and 2 bases at J, with 6 bases between. Per germline, CDR1 MNHEY and CDR2 SVGAGI. CDR3 length: 13 residues. The DNA of the CDR3 is TGTGCCAGCAGTTTAGCAGCCTACAATGAGCAGTTCTTC. Translated, it gives CASSLAAYNEQFF.